These 11 T cell receptor beta chains share one sample of origin, sequenced in a study of technical replicates of blood from a handful of donors. The assay was immunoSEQ multiplex PCR, and TCRdb's table has in-frame clones only and misses some. The repertoire has around 12,000 clones, 85% to 95% of them found once; the top ten carry around 8.8%. Source material: PBMCs. These receptors were taken from a human donor in good health.

CDR3 sequence: CASSYAGGSSYGYTF. CDR3 DNA: TGTGCCAGCAGTTACGCAGGGGGCTCTAGCTATGGCTACACCTTC. V and J are TRBV6-6 and TRBJ1-2; 8 nucleotides line up with TRBD1. The CDR3 is 15 residues long. Germline V gives CDR1 MNHNY, CDR2 SVGAGI (reference sequence). V lost 2 bases and J lost 4; bases outside the gene matches: 6.

This clone was observed once. The rearrangement joins TRBV28 to TRBJ2-1; 10 nucleotides agree with TRBD2. V lost 4 bases and J lost 4; bases outside the gene matches: 10. The CDR3 is 17 amino acids. CDR1 is MDHEN and CDR2 is SYDVKM in the germline V gene. The CDR3 coding sequence is TGTGCCAGCAGTTCAGCGGGAGGGCCAGGAGTTTACAATGAGCAGTTCTTC. The encoded protein is CASSSAGGPGVYNEQFF.

The rearrangement joins TRBV7-9 to TRBJ1-3; D ambiguous. Germline V gene data show CDR1 as SEHNR and CDR2 as FQNEAQ (reference sequence). Trimming took off 6 bases at V and 0 bases at J, with 9 bases between the two ends. The CDR3 runs to 14 residues. This chain's CDR3 is CASSSTISGNTIYF. The CDR3 nucleotides read TGTGCCAGCAGTTCTACGATCTCTGGAAACACCATATATTTT.

This clone was counted once. The DNA of the CDR3 is TGTGCCAGCAGTCCGCGCCGGACAGGCATCAATCAGCCCCAGCATTTT. Translation: CASSPRRTGINQPQHF. This rearrangement joins TRBV2 to TRBJ1-5; 7 positions agree with TRBD1. The V gene's germline CDR1 is SNHLY and CDR2 FYNNEI. Losses at the gene ends were 5 bases for V and 3 bases for J; bases not matched to a gene: 10. This CDR3 has 16 residues.

The chain links TRBV5-1 to TRBJ1-2; D ambiguous. The CDR3 runs 13 residues. Germline CDR1 and CDR2: SGHRS and YFSETQ. Trimming removed 2 bases at V and 4 bases at J, with 9 bases between. CDR3 bases: TGCGCCAGCAGCTTCTGGGCTGGCTATGGCTACACCTTC. Protein sequence: CASSFWAGYGYTF.

V is TRBV6-1 and J is TRBJ2-3; TRBD2 agrees at 15 bases. J lost 7 bases, V lost 5 bases, and 4 bases had no gene match. This CDR3 has 15 amino acids. CDR1 is MNHNS, CDR2 SASEGT, per germline. CDR3 residues: CASSTGLAGGYTQYF. CDR3 DNA: TGTGCCAGCAGTACCGGACTAGCGGGAGGGTATACGCAGTATTTT.

The CDR3 sequence: CASSSQGANIQYF. The CDR3 DNA reads TGTGCCAGCAGTTCACAGGGGGCGAACATTCAGTACTTC. The V and J genes are TRBV28 and TRBJ2-4, with TRBD1 identical over 9 bases. The germline gives CDR1 MDHEN, CDR2 SYDVKM. J gave up 7 bases and V 4 bases, and 2 bases lay outside the gene matches. The CDR3 runs 13 residues.

The rearrangement joins TRBV7-9 to TRBJ2-5; 9 positions agree with TRBD2. Looked up from germline, CDR1 is SEHNR and CDR2 is FQNEAQ (reference sequence). V shed 5 bases, J shed 2 bases, and the junction held 12 bases outside the gene matches. There are 17 residues in the CDR3. In DNA, the CDR3 is TGTGCCAGCAGCGGGTGGGGTCGGCGGGGGGGTCAAGAGACCCAGTACTTC. Residues: CASSGWGRRGGQETQYF.

J is TRBJ2-1 and V is TRBV9; TRBD2 aligns across 8 bases. Germline CDR1 is SGDLS and CDR2 is YYNGEE. The CDR3 has 15 residues. V shed 7 bases and J 1 base; nucleotides not matched to a gene: 7. CDR3 nucleotide sequence: TGTGCCAGCGGGCGGGAGGTATTTTCCTACAATGAGCAGTTCTTC. Its translation: CASGREVFSYNEQFF. Supplemented by reference TRBV9 and TRBJ2-1, the full variable domain reads DSGVTQTPKHLITATGQRVTLRCSPRSGDLSVYWYQQSLDQGLQFLIQYYNGEERAKGNILERFSAQQFPDLHSELNLSSLELGDSALYFCASGREVFSYNEQFFGPGTRLTVL.

The gene calls are TRBV7-2 and TRBJ2-2; the D gene is possibly TRBD1 (6 bases). Germline CDR1 reads SGHTA; CDR2 reads FQGNSA. V lost 5 bases and J lost 1, with 11 bases in between. The CDR3 totals 15 residues. The CDR3 region has the DNA TGTGCCAGCAGCCAATCGGACAGGAACACCGGGGAGCTGTTTTTT. It codes for CASSQSDRNTGELFF.

V is TRBV2 and J is TRBJ2-5; 7 nucleotides agree with TRBD2. Looked up from germline, CDR1 is SNHLY and CDR2 is FYNNEI. This CDR3 region has 15 residues. V lost 4 bases to trimming and J lost 5 bases; unmatched junction nucleotides: 10. The CDR3 bases are TGTGCCAGCAGTGCGGCTAGCGGAGGGGAGGAGACCCAGTACTTC. As protein: CASSAASGGEETQYF.